This T cell receptor beta chain derives from a study of beta chain features in type 1 diabetes. Study conclusions and caveats: cDNA-based sequencing might over-represent cells highly expressing TCR. The study left unresolved whether HLA type influences TCRB rearrangement.

V shed 6 bases, J shed 0 bases, and the junction held 8 bases outside the gene matches. CDR3 length: 17 amino acids. Germline V CDR1 and CDR2: LGHNT, FRNRAP. There are a few counts of this clone. The target antigen is unknown. Since all of the isolated RNA was reverse transcribed, expressed TCRB transcripts were what got sequenced. TCRdb's table, derived via immunoSEQ multiplex PCR, lists solely in-frame clones and lacks some. The table shows 150,000 to 200,000 clones, with about an eighth occurring only once. Source material: central memory CD4+ T cells from blood. V gene TRBV12-5 combines with J gene TRBJ2-6; 7 nucleotides line up with TRBD1. The TCR originated in a woman aged 18-29 years in good health. This CDR3 reads CASGPDRTSSGANVLTF. CDR3 nucleotide sequence: TGTGCTAGTGGCCCGGACAGGACCTCCTCTGGGGCCAACGTCCTGACTTTC.